These T cell receptor beta chains were read from a single sample in a study of blood T cell repertoires in COVID-19. Repertoires were generated with immunoSEQ multiplex PCR, while TCRdb's copy carries only in-frame clones and drops some. The sample carries 100,000 or so clones, about 85% recorded once. The sample consisted of peripheral blood. The receptors here all came from a woman in her 70s with active or convalescent COVID-19. The CDR3 runs from the conserved cysteine through the conserved F or W. The D gene is left open where the match is weak. Some rows mark clone size as missing; the rest say once, few, many or name a class of expanded clone.

>12|-|-|TRBJ1-1|TRBV28
TGTGCCAGCAGTCCCCGAGGGTTACGGGCTTTCTTT
CASSPRGLRAFF
>14|TRBD2|few|TRBJ2-7|TRBV6-5
TGTGCCAGCAGCCGACTAGCCTCCCCCGACGAGCAGTACTTC
CASSRLASPDEQYF
>17|TRBD1|-|TRBJ1-3|TRBV9
TGTGCCAGCAGCGTAGTTGGGACAGGAGTCTCTGGAAACACCATATATTTT
CASSVVGTGVSGNTIYF
>14|-|once|TRBJ1-6|TRBV7-2
TGTGCCAGCAGCTTTAACCCGGTTACTTCACCCCTCCACTTT
CASSFNPVTSPLHF
>16|TRBD1|-|TRBJ1-6|TRBV5-4
TGTGCCAGCAGCTTGGGACAGGGTGGCGATAATTCACCCCTCCACTTT
CASSLGQGGDNSPLHF
>16|TRBD1|-|TRBJ1-2|TRBV19
TGTGCCAGTAGTATAGGGGCCGGGACAGGTCACTATGGCTACACCTTC
CASSIGAGTGHYGYTF
>14|-|-|TRBJ1-5|TRBV27
TGTGCCAGCAGCATGGACAATGGCAATCAGCCCCAGCATTTT
CASSMDNGNQPQHF
>15|-|-|TRBJ1-5|TRBV28
TGTGCCAGCAGCCGGATACAGGGCCTAAATCAGCCCCAGCATTTT
CASSRIQGLNQPQHF
>15|TRBD2|-|TRBJ2-1|TRBV7-6
TGTGCCAGCGCCGCGGCTAGCGGGAGAGGTGGTGAGCAGTTCTTC
CASAAASGRGGEQFF
>12|-|-|TRBJ1-1|TRBV13
TGTGCCAGCAGCTTAGATTCCAGTACAGCTTTCTTT
CASSLDSSTAFF
>14|-|once|TRBJ1-2|TRBV3-1/TRBV3-2
TGTGCCAGCAGCCAAGTAGGAGCAGGGGACGGCTACACCTTC
CASSQVGAGDGYTF
>17|TRBD1|-|TRBJ1-3|TRBV19
TGTGCCAGTAGTTTGACAGGGGGCGTCTCCTCTGGAAACACCATATATTTT
CASSLTGGVSSGNTIYF
>15|TRBD1|-|TRBJ2-1|TRBV6-5
TGTGCCAGCAGTTACGACAGGGGAATGTACAATGAGCAGTTCTTC
CASSYDRGMYNEQFF
>16|-|-|TRBJ2-5|TRBV25-1
TGTGCCAGCAGTGATTCTGCCCGAGCCGCTCAAGAGACCCAGTACTTC
CASSDSARAAQETQYF
>14|-|-|TRBJ1-1|TRBV6-5
TGTGCCAGCATCCCGACAAACGGGAACACTGAAGCTTTCTTT
CASIPTNGNTEAFF
>15|TRBD2|once|TRBJ2-3|TRBV6-2/TRBV6-3
TGTGCCAGCAGTTCCACAGCGGGGGGGTCAGATACGCAGTATTTT
CASSSTAGGSDTQYF
>13|TRBD2|-|TRBJ2-3|TRBV5-4
TGTGCCAGCAGCGCACTAGCGACAGATACGCAGTATTTT
CASSALATDTQYF
>16|TRBD1|once|TRBJ1-5|TRBV23-1
TGCGCCAGCAGTCAATCTCAAGGACAGGGCAATCAGCCCCAGCATTTT
CASSQSQGQGNQPQHF
>17|TRBD2|-|TRBJ2-1|TRBV27
TGTGCCAGCAGCTCCCTGACTAGCGGATACCTCTACAATGAGCAGTTCTTC
CASSSLTSGYLYNEQFF
>15|TRBD1|-|TRBJ2-7|TRBV3-1/TRBV3-2
TGTGCCAGCAGCCCGCGGGACAGGGGAACCTACGAGCAGTACTTC
CASSPRDRGTYEQYF
>15|-|-|TRBJ1-3|TRBV19
TGTGCCAGTAGTATCACCGAAAGCGGAGGGAACACCATATATTTT
CASSITESGGNTIYF
>15|TRBD2|-|TRBJ2-3|TRBV7-2
TGTGCCAGCAGCTTAGCCCTCCCCGGGGGGGATACGCAGTATTTT
CASSLALPGGDTQYF
>15|-|-|TRBJ2-3|TRBV11-2
TGTGCCAGCAGCTTAGCGGCAGGGGAGACAGATACGCAGTATTTT
CASSLAAGETDTQYF
>16|-|-|TRBJ1-5|TRBV6-2/TRBV6-3
TGTGCCAGCAGTTACTATTACCCCCCCCAGAATCAGCCCCAGCATTTT
CASSYYYPPQNQPQHF
>15|TRBD2|-|TRBJ2-3|TRBV5-1
TGCGCCAGCAGCTTAGCGGGAGCAGGAACAGATACGCAGTATTTT
CASSLAGAGTDTQYF
>13|-|-|TRBJ2-3|TRBV28
TGTGCCAGCAGTTTAGGGACAACAGATACGCAGTATTTT
CASSLGTTDTQYF
>14|TRBD2|-|TRBJ2-1|TRBV5-8
TGTGCCAGCAGGTTGGAGTTGCGGGAGGGTGAGCAGTTCTTC
CASRLELREGEQFF
>13|-|-|TRBJ1-6|TRBV14
TGTGCCAGCAGCCAAGAGAGGAGGGCACCCCTCCACTTT
CASSQERRAPLHF
>19|-|-|TRBJ2-7|TRBV21-1
TGTCCCAGCAGCAAAGACCCGGGGGGCCGGGGTCCGAGCTCCTACGAGCAGTACTTC
CPSSKDPGGRGPSSYEQYF
>14|-|-|TRBJ2-7|TRBV6-1
TGTGCCAGCAGTGAAGGGAGTATGCGCTACGAGCAGTACTTC
CASSEGSMRYEQYF
>13|-|-|TRBJ1-2|TRBV30
TGTGCCTGGAGTGTAAACAGGCTCTATGGCTACACCTTC
CAWSVNRLYGYTF
>17|TRBD2|-|TRBJ2-5|TRBV5-8
TGTGCCAGCAGCTTAGCCGGGACTAGCGGGTTTAAAGAGACCCAGTACTTC
CASSLAGTSGFKETQYF
>14|-|-|TRBJ2-2|TRBV4-2
TGTGCCAGCAGCCAAGACTACCTAACCGGGGAGCTGTTTTTT
CASSQDYLTGELFF
>14|-|-|TRBJ2-7|TRBV27
TGTGCCAGCAGTCCGACGGGTAGCTCCTACGAGCAGTACTTC
CASSPTGSSYEQYF
>14|-|once|TRBJ1-2|TRBV5-6
TGTGCCAGCAGCTTGGACAGGGCTAACTATGGCTACACCTTC
CASSLDRANYGYTF
>15|-|-|TRBJ1-6|TRBV28
TGTGCCAGCAGAAAGCTCGGGGGACATAATTCACCCCTCCACTTT
CASRKLGGHNSPLHF
>15|-|few|TRBJ2-3|TRBV2
TGTGCCAGCAGGGACAGCGCATGGGTTACAGATACGCAGTATTTT
CASRDSAWVTDTQYF